The present T cell receptor beta chain was sequenced within a study of response to subunit inactivated influenza vaccine. Remarks on this clonotype: Its antigen remains unidentified.

Trimming cost V 4 bases and J 9 bases, with 14 bases left between them. Germline assignment: CDR1 SGDLS and CDR2 YYNGEE. The CDR3 has 13 residues. Notes on the study in general: Authors suggested few new T cells are recruited by each seasonal influenza vaccination.

In TCRdb, the RT-PCR reads were re-called with MiXCR into one record per CDR3 protein. The sample yields 500,000 to 600,000 distinct CDR3 sequences, approximately 12% seen once. This sequence joins TRBV9 and TRBJ2-4; D remains unclear. The specimen was PBMCs from blood, collected on the day of vaccination. This TCR came from a man aged 50 to 59 who received an inactivated influenza vaccine. The CDR3 spells CASSPNTDGIQYF. In DNA, the CDR3 is TGTGCCAGCAGCCCCAACACCGATGGCATTCAGTACTTC.